This TCR beta chain was recovered during a study of CD8 T cells in Susac syndrome. Random hexamers were used to reverse transcribe an amount of about 0.45 to 1 ug RNA. TCRdb re-derived calls from the immunoSEQ multiplex PCR reads in MiXCR, one entry per CDR3 protein. The sample lists hundreds of thousands of distinct CDR3 sequences, 95% occurring once. CD8+ and CD4+ T cells from blood underwent TCR beta sequencing. In contrast to the negatively isolated CD8+ and CD4+ T cells, TEMRA cells were FACS-enriched. V lost 0 bases and J lost 13, with 13 bases in between. The length of the CDR3 is 13 residues. Germline CDR1 is SGHDN and CDR2 is FVKESK.

This sequence originates from a human donor with multiple sclerosis. Sequencing used CD4+ T cells from PBMCs. The genes are TRBV14 and TRBJ2-1; the D gene is possibly TRBD1 (5 bases). CDR3: CASSQDLGLRQFF. CDR3 nucleotide sequence: TGTGCCAGCAGCCAAGATCTGGGGCTGCGTCAGTTCTTC.